This T cell receptor beta chain was recorded in a study of CD8 T cells in ankylosing spondylitis. Germline lookup yields CDR1 SGHNT and CDR2 YENEEA. V lost 5 bases, J lost 3 bases, and 6 bases stayed unmatched. The CDR3 runs 15 residues. The table lists this clonotype with many counts. Its antigen is still unknown. Study results and limitations: Reportedly, matched ankylosing spondylitis synovial fluid was significantly enriched for disease-linked clones. A motif in TCR beta, a set of under 10 highly homologous variants, appeared characteristic of ankylosing spondylitis blood. Certain motif variants had earlier appeared in reactive arthritis synovial fluid and blood.

Making the TCR beta libraries involved quantitative 5'-RACE with molecular barcodes. TCRdb recomputed calls from the 5' RACE reads with MiXCR, one row per CDR3 protein. Among roughly 91,000 distinct CDR3 sequences listed, about 8.6% were seen once. The chain recombines TRBV11-3 with TRBJ2-1; TRBD1 matches at 8 bases. The sample consisted of blood, either unsorted or a sorted T cell fraction (not recorded which). The receptor was derived from a male donor with ankylosing spondylitis or in good health (not recorded which). CDR3: CASSAWGQDYNEQFF. The DNA of the CDR3 is TGTGCCAGCAGCGCCTGGGGACAGGACTACAATGAGCAGTTCTTC.